Following are 18 T cell receptor beta chains from one sample sequenced in a study of blood T cell repertoires in COVID-19 (dated by TCRdb to 2018 to 2020). Receptors were amplified or captured by the immunoSEQ multiplex PCR assay. TCRdb retrieved this table from immuneACCESS and kept in-frame rearrangements only. Not all clones are present; in checked studies, unresolved V genes account for under half, and no reason is known for the remainder. The sample records around 290,000 clones, approximately 90% of which are singletons. Clones ranked in the top ten supply approximately 4.6% of the sample. Sequencing was done on a sample of peripheral blood. The receptors stem from a man between 40 and 49 years old with acute or convalescent COVID-19.

The chain employs TRBV19 and TRBJ2-2; 8 nucleotides agree with TRBD1. Per the germline V gene, CDR1 is LNHDA and CDR2 is SQIVND (reference sequence). The trim removed 5 bases at V and 4 bases at J, leaving 3 bases unmatched. The CDR3 sequence is 14 residues long. CDR3 bases: TGTGCCAGTAGTTGGCAGGGGGCCACCGGGGAGCTGTTTTTT. It specifies CASSWQGATGELFF.

The V gene is TRBV9, the J gene TRBJ2-7, with 7 bases lining up with TRBD2. CDR1 is SGDLS and CDR2 is YYNGEE in the germline V gene. The CDR3 has 15 residues. The trim removed 0 bases at V and 2 bases at J, leaving 5 bases unmatched. This chain's CDR3 is CASSVGSGVAYEQYF. CDR3 in DNA: TGTGCCAGCAGCGTAGGGAGCGGGGTTGCCTACGAGCAGTACTTC. Looking up the rest from reference TRBV9 and TRBJ2-7 gives the full variable domain: DSGVTQTPKHLITATGQRVTLRCSPRSGDLSVYWYQQSLDQGLQFLIQYYNGEERAKGNILERFSAQQFPDLHSELNLSSLELGDSALYFCASSVGSGVAYEQYFGPGTRLTVT.

The rearrangement links TRBV2 to TRBJ1-1; no definite D call. Per germline, CDR1 SNHLY and CDR2 FYNNEI. CDR3 length: 14 residues. V was clipped by 6 bases and J by 0 bases, with 11 bases between them. The CDR3: CASRARRLNTEAFF. The CDR3 DNA is TGTGCCAGCAGGGCCCGGCGGCTGAACACTGAAGCTTTCTTT.

This clone appeared once. The J gene is TRBJ1-1, the V gene TRBV6-6; TRBD1 might be the D (5 bases). The germline V gene encodes CDR1 MNHNY and CDR2 SVGAGI (reference sequence). The ends were cut back, 7 bases at V and 1 base at J, with 10 bases in the middle. This CDR3 contains 13 residues. The CDR3 is CASKLTANTEAFF. The CDR3 DNA reads TGTGCCAGCAAACTGACAGCGAACACTGAAGCTTTCTTT.

This clone was detected only once. V and J are TRBV15 and TRBJ2-5; 10 bases agree with TRBD2. CDR1 is LNHNV, CDR2 YYDKDF, per germline (reference sequence). The CDR3 contains 18 residues. V lost 3 bases and J lost 4; bases outside the gene matches: 14. In DNA form, the CDR3 reads TGTGCCACCAGCAGGAGGAGCGGGGGGGCAGGGCTATTAGAGACCCAGTACTTC. The encoded protein is CATSRRSGGAGLLETQYF. The complete variable domain, with remaining parts taken from reference TRBV15 and TRBJ2-5, reads DAMVIQNPRYQVTQFGKPVTLSCSQTLNHNVMYWYQQKSSQAPKLLFHYYDKDFNNEADTPDNFQSRRPNTSFCFLDIRSPGLGDTAMYLCATSRRSGGAGLLETQYFGPGTRLLVL.

The CDR3 reads CASSPPWGGKDTEAFF. Here the CDR3 DNA reads TGTGCCAGCTCACCACCGTGGGGCGGTAAGGACACTGAAGCTTTCTTT. The J gene is TRBJ1-1, the V gene TRBV18; possible D gene TRBD1, 5 bases. The germline V gene has CDR1 KGHSH and CDR2 LQKENI. V lost 0 bases, J lost 3 bases, and 14 bases lay in between. The CDR3 has 16 amino acids. Full variable domain (remainder filled in from reference TRBV18 and TRBJ1-1): NAGVMQNPRHLVRRRGQEARLRCSPMKGHSHVYWYRQLPEEGLKFMVYLQKENIIDESGMPKERFSAEFPKEGPSILRIQQVVRGDSAAYFCASSPPWGGKDTEAFFGQGTRLTVV.

The V and J genes are TRBV5-5 and TRBJ2-7; the D is unclear. Trimming stripped 2 bases from V and 0 bases from J, with 18 bases between. Germline CDR1 SGHKS, CDR2 YYEKEE (reference sequence). There are 17 residues in the CDR3. The CDR3, as DNA: TGTGCCAGCAGCTTTGAGGATCCCACTTCCAGCTCCTACGAGCAGTACTTC. Translated, it gives CASSFEDPTSSSYEQYF.

The rearrangement links TRBV6-5 to TRBJ1-5; D call uncertain. V was trimmed by 6 bases and J by 3 bases, leaving 9 bases between them. This CDR3 region has 13 residues. Germline CDR1 reads MNHEY; CDR2 reads SVGAGI. The CDR3 sequence is CASRRGNNQPQHF. CDR3 coding DNA: TGTGCCAGCAGGCGGGGAAACAATCAGCCCCAGCATTTT.

The chain couples TRBV24-1 to TRBJ1-5; TRBD1 matches 7 bases. CDR3 size: 15 residues. Germline V gives CDR1 KGHDR, CDR2 SFDVKD. V trimming: 2 bases; J trimming: 5 bases; junction bases outside the gene matches: 5. The DNA of the CDR3 is TGTGCCACCAGTGATTCCCGACAGGGATATCAGCCCCAGCATTTT. Protein: CATSDSRQGYQPQHF.

This chain links TRBV25-1 with TRBJ1-1; D unresolved. CDR1 MGHDK and CDR2 SYGVNS come from the germline V gene. V dropped 1 base and J dropped 5 bases, with 8 bases sitting between them. This CDR3 region has 13 residues. The CDR3 DNA follows: TGTGCCAGCAGTGAATCGGTTATGACTGAAGCTTTCTTT. Translating it yields CASSESVMTEAFF.

This clone has just one count. The rearrangement links TRBV7-8 to TRBJ2-1; 8 bases are shared with TRBD2. The V gene end was trimmed by 7 bases and the J gene end by 3 bases; junction bases not matched to a gene: 11. Germline CDR1 is SGHVS and CDR2 is FQNEAQ. The CDR3 spans 16 residues. CDR3 DNA sequence: TGTGCCAGCATAGCTAACGGGGGGGCTCTCTACAATGAGCAGTTCTTC. Its protein is CASIANGGALYNEQFF.

This chain connects TRBV6-5 to TRBJ1-2, with D perhaps TRBD1 (6 bases). The CDR3 extends over 14 amino acids. From germline, CDR1 is MNHEY and CDR2 SVGAGI. The V end lost 8 bases, the J end lost 4 bases, and 17 bases lay between the germline ends. This chain's CDR3 is CASGYREGGYGYTF. CDR3 in DNA: TGTGCCAGCGGGTACAGGGAAGGGGGCTATGGCTACACCTTC.

This clone has just a few counts. The chain joins TRBV13 to TRBJ1-1, with D perhaps TRBD1 (5 bases). The CDR3 runs 16 residues. Germline V gene sequence: CDR1 PRHDT, CDR2 FYEKMQ (reference sequence). The germline V and J ends were trimmed by 1 base and 1 base, with 13 bases remaining between them. The CDR3 reads CASSLETGGPNTEAFF. The CDR3, as DNA: TGTGCCAGCAGCTTAGAGACGGGGGGACCGAACACTGAAGCTTTCTTT.

This chain connects TRBV5-4 to TRBJ1-4, with 7 bases fitting TRBD1. The V gene end was trimmed by 3 bases and the J gene end by 7 bases; junction bases not matched to a gene: 6. From germline, CDR1 is SGHNT and CDR2 YYREEE (reference sequence). The CDR3 runs to 14 residues. In DNA, the CDR3 is TGTGCCAGCAGCTCAGGACAGGAGAGTGAAAAACTGTTTTTT. Protein sequence: CASSSGQESEKLFF.

The rearrangement links TRBV7-6 to TRBJ1-1, with D hard to call. Germline lookup yields CDR1 SGHVS and CDR2 FNYEAQ. V was trimmed by 1 base and J by 0 bases, leaving 12 bases between them. The CDR3 is 16 residues long. In nucleotides, the CDR3 is TGTGCCAGCAGCTTAGAAGCCAGAGGATTGAACACTGAAGCTTTCTTT. This sequence encodes CASSLEARGLNTEAFF.

The count of this clone is one. The chain combines TRBV3-1 (or the pseudogene TRBV3-2) with TRBJ2-1; D ambiguous. This CDR3 has 14 amino acids. Germline lookup yields CDR1 LGHDT and CDR2 YNNKEL (reference sequence). The V end was cut by 4 bases, the J end by 2 bases, with 9 bases between. Written as DNA, the CDR3 is TGTGCCAGCAGCCCAGGCCGCCCCTACAATGAGCAGTTCTTC. Amino acid sequence: CASSPGRPYNEQFF.

CDR3 amino acids: CASSRTGPMDYTF. In DNA, the CDR3 is TGCGCCAGCAGCCGGACAGGCCCCATGGACTACACCTTC. The chain links TRBV5-1 to TRBJ1-2; 7 bases match TRBD1. This CDR3 is 13 amino acids long. Germline trimming cut 4 bases from V and 10 bases from J; bases unmatched to any gene: 10. The germline V gene encodes CDR1 SGHRS and CDR2 YFSETQ.

The chain joins TRBV13 to TRBJ1-2; TRBD1 agrees at 8 bases. The CDR3 runs 12 residues. Germline assignment: CDR1 PRHDT and CDR2 FYEKMQ (reference sequence). V gave up 3 bases and J gave up 8 bases; unmatched junction bases: 2. In DNA form, the CDR3 reads TGTGCCAGCAGCTTCTCAGGGGGCGGCTACACCTTC. Its protein product is CASSFSGGGYTF.